The T cell receptor (beta chain) under discussion was sequenced for a study of response to subunit inactivated influenza vaccine. One entry per CDR3 protein, called by TCRdb with MiXCR from the RT-PCR reads. Among about 650,000 distinct CDR3 sequences, 14% were seen once, and the ten largest hold 7.5% to 8%. CDR1 and CDR2 (germline): DFQATT, SNEGSKA (reference sequence). The CDR3 consists of 12 residues. The V end was cut by 2 bases, the J end by 4 bases, with 5 bases between. The gene calls are TRBV20-1 and TRBJ1-4; TRBD1 is a possible D gene (5 bases). This clonotype was obtained from a man aged 45 to 65 who received an inactivated influenza vaccine. The specimen comprised PBMCs from blood, sampled less than 15 days before vaccination. DNA of the CDR3: TGCAGTGCTAGACAGGGTAATGAAAAACTGTTTTTT. It codes for CSARQGNEKLFF.